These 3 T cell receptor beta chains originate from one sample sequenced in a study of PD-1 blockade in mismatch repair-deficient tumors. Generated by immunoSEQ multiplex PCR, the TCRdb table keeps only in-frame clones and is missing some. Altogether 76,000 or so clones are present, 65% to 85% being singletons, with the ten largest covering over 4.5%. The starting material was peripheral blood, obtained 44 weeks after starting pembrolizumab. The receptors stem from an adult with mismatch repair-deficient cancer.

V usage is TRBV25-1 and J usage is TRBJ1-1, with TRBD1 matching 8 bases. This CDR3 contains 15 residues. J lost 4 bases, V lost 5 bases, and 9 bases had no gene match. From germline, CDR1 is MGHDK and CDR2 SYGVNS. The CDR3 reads CASSPKNRGSTEAFF. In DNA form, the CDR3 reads TGTGCCAGCAGTCCGAAAAACAGGGGGAGCACTGAAGCTTTCTTT.

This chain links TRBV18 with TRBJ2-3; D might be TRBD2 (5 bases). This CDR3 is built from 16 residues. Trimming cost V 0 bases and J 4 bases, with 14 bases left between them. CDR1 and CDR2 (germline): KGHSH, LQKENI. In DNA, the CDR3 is TGTGCCAGCTCACCACCTACTCTAGCCGGCCCAGATACGCAGTATTTT. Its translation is CASSPPTLAGPDTQYF.

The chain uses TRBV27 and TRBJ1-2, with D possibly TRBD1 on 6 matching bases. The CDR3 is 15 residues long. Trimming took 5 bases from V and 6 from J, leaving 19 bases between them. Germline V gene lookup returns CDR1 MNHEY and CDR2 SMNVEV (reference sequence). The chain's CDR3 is CASSPRDTGWDGYTF. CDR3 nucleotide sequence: TGTGCCAGCAGTCCCCGGGACACAGGATGGGATGGCTACACCTTC.